The clone carrying this T cell receptor (beta chain) appeared once. These data originate in a study of blood T cell repertoires in COVID-19. V gave up 6 bases and J gave up 2 bases, with 11 bases separating them. CDR1 and CDR2 (germline): MNHEY, SVGAGI. The CDR3 is made up of 13 amino acids. Clones were read by immunoSEQ multiplex PCR, and TCRdb kept only the in-frame ones, dropping some. The profile shows approximately 260,000 clones, roughly 89% of them singletons. Specimen: peripheral blood. The clonotype was recovered from a woman in her 40s who had recovered from COVID-19. This sequence joins TRBV6-5 and TRBJ2-7; TRBD2 might be the D (6 bases). CDR3 bases: TGTGCCAGCAGGGGGACTTACCCCTACGAGCAGTACTTC. It encodes CASRGTYPYEQYF.